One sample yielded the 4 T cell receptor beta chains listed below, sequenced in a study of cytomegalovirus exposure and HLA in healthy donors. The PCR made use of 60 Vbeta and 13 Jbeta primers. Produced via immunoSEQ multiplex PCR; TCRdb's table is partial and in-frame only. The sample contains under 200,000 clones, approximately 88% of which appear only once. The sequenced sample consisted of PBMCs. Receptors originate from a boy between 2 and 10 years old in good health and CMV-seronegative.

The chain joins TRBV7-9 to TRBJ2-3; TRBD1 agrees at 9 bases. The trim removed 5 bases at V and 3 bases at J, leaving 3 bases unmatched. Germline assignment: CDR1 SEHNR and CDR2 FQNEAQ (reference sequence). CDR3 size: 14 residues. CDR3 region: CASSPGTGTDTQYF. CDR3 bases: TGTGCCAGCAGCCCGGGGACAGGGACAGATACGCAGTATTTT.

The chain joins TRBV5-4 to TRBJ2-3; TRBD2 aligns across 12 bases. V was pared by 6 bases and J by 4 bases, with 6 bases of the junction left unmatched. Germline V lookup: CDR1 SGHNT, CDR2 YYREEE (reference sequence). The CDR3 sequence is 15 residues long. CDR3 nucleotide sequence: TGTGCCAGCAACCTAGCGGGAGGGCCCGCAGATACGCAGTATTTT. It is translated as CASNLAGGPADTQYF. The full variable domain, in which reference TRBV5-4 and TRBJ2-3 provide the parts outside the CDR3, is ETGVTQSPTHLIKTRGQQVTLRCSSQSGHNTVSWYQQALGQGPQFIFQYYREEENGRGNFPPRFSGLQFPNYSSELNVNALELDDSALYLCASNLAGGPADTQYFGPGTRLTVL.

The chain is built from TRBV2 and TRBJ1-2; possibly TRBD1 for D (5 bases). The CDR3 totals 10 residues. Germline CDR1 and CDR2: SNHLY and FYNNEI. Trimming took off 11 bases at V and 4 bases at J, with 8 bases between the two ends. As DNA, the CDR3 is TGTGCCGGGGGGTCCTATGGCTACACCTTC. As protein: CAGGSYGYTF.

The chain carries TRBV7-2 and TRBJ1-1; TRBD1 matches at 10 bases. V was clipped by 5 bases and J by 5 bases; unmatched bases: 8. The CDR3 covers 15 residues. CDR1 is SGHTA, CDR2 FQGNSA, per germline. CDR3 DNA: TGTGCCAGCAGCCCGGGGACAGGGGTAAGGACTGAAGCTTTCTTT. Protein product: CASSPGTGVRTEAFF.